The 25 T cell receptor beta chains below were found in one sample sequenced in a study of cytotoxic CD8 clonotypes in ibrutinib-treated CLL listed by TCRdb under 2021. Library preparation employed the immunoSEQ multiplex PCR assay. This immuneACCESS table, as held by TCRdb, lists in-frame sequences with V and J called but not all clones. Of the missing ones, under half trace to an unresolved V gene in checked studies; the others have no known cause. Across this sample there are about 120,000 clones, with 70% to 90% seen only once. In total, the top ten clones hold about 1.9% of the sample. According to the study, the label for this sample's time point signals: around 25 months on ibrutinib. The material was PBMCs, obtained after 24 months of ibrutinib treatment. These receptors came from a human donor with chronic lymphocytic leukemia.

A single count supports this clone. This rearrangement joins TRBV27 to TRBJ2-1; the match to TRBD2 covers 7 bases. CDR1 is MNHEY and CDR2 is SMNVEV in the germline V gene (reference sequence). With V trimmed by 8 bases and J by 13 bases, 17 bases remained unmatched. This CDR3 has 14 residues. Here the CDR3 reads CASGSALTSSKQFF. The CDR3 DNA sequence: TGTGCCAGCGGATCCGCCTTGACTAGCTCCAAACAGTTCTTC.

The chain uses TRBV4-1 and TRBJ1-1; maybe TRBD1 (5 bases). Germline loops: CDR1 MGHRA, CDR2 YSYEKL. V lost 3 bases, J lost 11 bases, and 28 bases lay in between. The CDR3 is made up of 17 amino acids. The CDR3 DNA follows: TGCGCCAGCAGCCACCCATCACGAGGGCAGGGTATAAGAGGGGCTTTCTTT. Protein product: CASSHPSRGQGIRGAFF.

The rearrangement joins TRBV2 to TRBJ2-7; no firm D call. The CDR3 runs to 11 residues. The V end lost 7 bases, the J end lost 5 bases, and 9 bases lay between the germline ends. Germline CDR1 reads SNHLY; CDR2 reads FYNNEI. The CDR3 region is CASNQDDEQYF. DNA of the CDR3: TGTGCCAGCAATCAAGACGACGAGCAGTACTTC.

This chain joins TRBV6-4 and TRBJ2-1; D possibly corresponds to TRBD1 (5 bases). The CDR3 is 15 amino acids. Trimming took off 4 bases at V and 0 bases at J, with 10 bases between the two ends. Looked up from germline, CDR1 is MRHNA and CDR2 is SNTAGT. CDR3 nucleotides: TGTGCCAGCAGTGTTCAGGGTAGCTCCTACAATGAGCAGTTCTTC. Translated: CASSVQGSSYNEQFF.

The genes are TRBV6-1 and TRBJ2-1; TRBD2 is a possible D gene (6 bases). CDR3 length: 14 residues. Trimming shortened V by 5 bases and J by 3 bases, and 11 bases separated the two germline ends. Germline CDR1 reads MNHNS; CDR2 reads SASEGT. The DNA of the CDR3 is TGTGCCAGCAGTTCCATCGGGGGCTACAATGAGCAGTTCTTC. Amino acids: CASSSIGGYNEQFF.

CDR3 residues: CASSLVLGPPRYF. CDR3 bases: TGTGCCAGCAGCTTAGTTCTAGGCCCCCCTCGGTACTTC. The V gene is TRBV7-2, the J gene TRBJ2-7; D remains unclear. This CDR3 has 13 amino acids. Trimming took off 1 base at V and 12 bases at J, with 16 bases between the two ends. Germline V gene data show CDR1 as SGHTA and CDR2 as FQGNSA.

The chain couples TRBV19 to TRBJ2-7, with TRBD2 identical over 14 bases. The CDR3 covers 16 residues. CDR1 and CDR2 (germline): LNHDA, SQIVND (reference sequence). The trim removed 1 base at V and 5 bases at J, leaving 4 bases unmatched. The CDR3, as DNA: TGTGCCAGTAGTATAGGAGGACTAGCGGGAGGTAACGAGCAGTACTTC. Translated, it gives CASSIGGLAGGNEQYF.

The table lists this clone with a few counts. V usage is TRBV28 and J usage is TRBJ1-1, with 9 bases fitting TRBD1. Germline loops: CDR1 MDHEN, CDR2 SYDVKM. Germline trimming cut 7 bases from V and 7 bases from J; bases unmatched to any gene: 19. The CDR3 is 17 residues long. CDR3 region: CASILQGARFRGGEAFF. DNA for the CDR3: TGTGCCAGCATCCTACAGGGGGCTAGGTTTAGAGGCGGTGAAGCTTTCTTT.

The rearrangement joins TRBV30 to TRBJ2-7, with 8 nucleotides matching TRBD1. The CDR3 extends over 17 amino acids. The junction had 13 bases not matched to a gene; V was cut back by 1 base and J by 2 bases. Germline lookup yields CDR1 GTSNPN and CDR2 SVGIG (reference sequence). The DNA of the CDR3 is TGTGCCTGGAGTGGAAAAGGACAGGGCCGAGGTCCCTACGAGCAGTACTTC. It is translated as CAWSGKGQGRGPYEQYF.

This clone was found a few times. The chain joins TRBV7-9 to TRBJ2-5; D ambiguous. V was trimmed by 3 bases and J by 6 bases, leaving 14 bases between them. Germline V CDR1 and CDR2: SEHNR, FQNEAQ (reference sequence). The CDR3 totals 14 residues. In nucleotides, the CDR3 is TGTGCCAGCAGCTTGCACGGTCGAGAACAGACCCAGTACTTC. Protein sequence: CASSLHGREQTQYF. The full variable domain, its missing parts supplied by reference TRBV7-9 and TRBJ2-5, is DTGVSQNPRHKITKRGQNVTFRCDPISEHNRLYWYRQTLGQGPEFLTYFQNEAQLEKSRLLSDRFSAERPKGSFSTLEIQRTEQGDSAMYLCASSLHGREQTQYFGPGTRLLVL.

CDR3 coding DNA: TGTGCCAGCAGTCCAAACGGAGGGGGCGAGGCAAGAGGCTACACCTTC. This sequence encodes CASSPNGGGEARGYTF. This sequence joins TRBV27 and TRBJ1-2; TRBD1 matches at 7 bases. The CDR3 sequence is 16 residues long. Trimming cost V 5 bases and J 8 bases; bases outside gene matches: 17. CDR1 and CDR2 (germline): MNHEY, SMNVEV (reference sequence).

The chain carries TRBV10-2 and TRBJ2-1, with 7 bases fitting TRBD1. The germline gives CDR1 WSHSY, CDR2 SAAADI. V gave up 6 bases and J gave up 8 bases; unmatched junction bases: 4. This CDR3 comprises 12 residues. The CDR3 DNA follows: TGCGCCAGCAGGCAGGACAGGTATGAGCAGTTCTTC. It is translated as CASRQDRYEQFF.

The V gene is TRBV12-5, the J gene TRBJ1-1; TRBD1 might be the D (6 bases). Germline V lookup: CDR1 LGHNT, CDR2 FRNRAP. Trimming removed 2 bases at V and 0 bases at J, with 19 bases between. This CDR3 is 18 amino acids long. The CDR3 reads CASGLILGASGMNTEAFF. Here the CDR3 DNA reads TGTGCTAGTGGTTTGATTCTGGGGGCCAGCGGAATGAACACTGAAGCTTTCTTT.

There are a few counts of this clone. This rearrangement joins TRBV21-1 to TRBJ1-5; TRBD1, the table's D call, was not compared with the DNA. TRBV21-1 is tagged as a pseudogene. This CDR3 region has 15 residues. The CDR3, as DNA: TGTGCCAGCAGCAAAGGAGCAGGGGCCAATCAGCCCCAGCATTTT. Translating it yields CASSKGAGANQPQHF.

The chain joins TRBV7-3 to TRBJ1-1; D gene ambiguous. V was trimmed by 4 bases and J by 1 base, leaving 7 bases between them. CDR3 length equals 13 residues. From germline, CDR1 is SGHTA and CDR2 FQGTGA. CDR3 protein: CASSSQTNTEAFF. As DNA, the CDR3 is TGTGCCAGCAGCTCCCAAACGAACACTGAAGCTTTCTTT.

The chain is built from TRBV4-2 and TRBJ2-7; D is possibly TRBD2 (7 bases). Trimming removed 2 bases at V and 7 bases at J, with 21 bases between. This CDR3 has 16 amino acids. CDR1 and CDR2 (germline): LGHNA, YNFKEQ. CDR3 residues: CASSQYSGGASYEQYF. In nucleotides, the CDR3 is TGTGCCAGCAGCCAATATTCGGGGGGCGCCTCATATGAGCAGTACTTC.

The genes are TRBV19 and TRBJ1-6; D ambiguous. There are 13 residues in the CDR3. The germline gives CDR1 LNHDA, CDR2 SQIVND (reference sequence). Trimming stripped 6 bases from V and 10 bases from J, with 13 bases between. The CDR3 region is CASREGLGSPLHF. The CDR3 DNA reads as TGTGCCAGTAGGGAAGGACTGGGGTCACCCCTCCACTTT.

The chain employs TRBV27 and TRBJ2-2, with 10 bases aligning to TRBD2. The CDR3 consists of 17 residues. The V gene end was trimmed by 8 bases and the J gene end by 5 bases; junction bases not matched to a gene: 14. Germline V gene data show CDR1 as MNHEY and CDR2 as SMNVEV (reference sequence). CDR3 bases: TGTGCCAGCCGCGCGGGGGCTAGCGGGAGTTGGACCGGGGAGCTGTTTTTT. Its protein is CASRAGASGSWTGELFF.

The chain is built from TRBV30 and TRBJ1-2; D perhaps matches TRBD1 (5 bases). The V end was cut by 4 bases, the J end by 7 bases, with 13 bases between. The CDR3 sequence is 12 residues long. The germline CDR1 and CDR2 sequences are GTSNPN and SVGIG (reference sequence). The CDR3 nucleotides read TGTGCCTGGACACCCGGGACCTCTGGCTACACCTTC. Protein product: CAWTPGTSGYTF.

V and J are TRBV5-1 and TRBJ2-7, with D possibly matching TRBD1 (6 bases). V gave up 3 bases and J gave up 6 bases, with 16 bases separating them. Germline CDR1 is SGHRS and CDR2 is YFSETQ. The CDR3 contains 14 residues. Written as DNA, the CDR3 is TGCGCCAGCAGCTATACAGGGTATGATTTCGAGCAGTACTTC. Translated: CASSYTGYDFEQYF.

The chain is built from TRBV6-1 and TRBJ1-3; no clear D gene. This CDR3 region has 11 residues. From germline, CDR1 is MNHNS and CDR2 SASEGT. V gave up 5 bases and J gave up 7 bases, with 6 bases separating them. The CDR3 loop reads CASSYKNTIYF. Here the CDR3 DNA reads TGTGCCAGCAGTTACAAGAACACCATATATTTT.

V and J are TRBV7-8 and TRBJ2-1; TRBD1 matches at 9 bases. Per the germline V gene, CDR1 is SGHVS and CDR2 is FQNEAQ. The CDR3 is 15 amino acids. Trimming removed 5 bases from V and 7 bases from J; junction bases left unmatched: 9. The CDR3 spells CASSPTGTGTNEQFF. Written as DNA, the CDR3 is TGTGCCAGCAGCCCGACCGGGACAGGGACGAATGAGCAGTTCTTC. The whole variable domain, remainder taken from reference TRBV7-8 and TRBJ2-1, is GAGVSQSPRYKVAKRGQDVALRCDPISGHVSLFWYQQALGQGPEFLTYFQNEAQLDKSGLPSDRFFAERPEGSVSTLKIQRTQQEDSAVYLCASSPTGTGTNEQFFGPGTRLTVL.

The chain links TRBV27 to TRBJ2-2; D is undetermined. In germline, CDR1 is MNHEY, CDR2 SMNVEV (reference sequence). The V end lost 3 bases, the J end lost 1 base, and 6 bases lay between the germline ends. This CDR3 has 14 amino acids. DNA of the CDR3: TGTGCCAGCAGTTTGTGGGAGAACACCGGGGAGCTGTTTTTT. It yields the protein CASSLWENTGELFF.

The chain joins TRBV14 to TRBJ2-1; D not certain. The CDR3 totals 14 residues. Germline V gene sequence: CDR1 SGHDN, CDR2 FVKESK. V lost 1 base, J lost 10 bases, and 14 bases lay in between. CDR3 DNA: TGTGCCAGCAGCCAAGTGTTGGGCCACCACGAGCAGTTCTTC. Residues: CASSQVLGHHEQFF.

V is TRBV6-5 and J is TRBJ1-2; 10 nucleotides agree with TRBD1. CDR3 length: 16 amino acids. V dropped 4 bases and J dropped 3; count of bases not matched to a gene: 8. Germline CDR1 and CDR2: MNHEY and SVGAGI. The chain's CDR3 is CASSSPRDRGDYGYTF. CDR3 sequence (DNA): TGTGCCAGCAGTTCTCCCCGGGACAGGGGTGACTATGGCTACACCTTC.